This is a list of T cell receptor beta chains from one sample in a study of tissue T cells after allogeneic stem cell transplantation. TCRdb keeps only in-frame clones here, not all; method: immunoSEQ multiplex PCR. The data hold roughly 30,000 clones, with 65% to 90% observed a single time. Sequenced material: blood, taken before transplantation. All receptors derive from a woman aged 18-49 years who later had graft-versus-host disease after an allogeneic stem cell transplant. The CDR3 runs from the conserved cysteine through the conserved F or W. The order of the fields is D gene, clone size, V gene, J gene, CDR3 DNA, CDR3 protein. A D gene is named only where the DNA matches it firmly. Size is stated for part of the rows, as once, few or many counts, or as a class when the clone is expanded.

-	-	TRBV5-1	TRBJ1-5	TGCGCCAGCAGCCCCACCGGAGGAGGGGATGATCAGCCCCAGCATTTT	CASSPTGGGDDQPQHF
-	-	TRBV28	TRBJ1-1	TGTGCCACCCGAGGGGTTGTCGACACTGAAGCTTTCTTT	CATRGVVDTEAFF
TRBD1	-	TRBV5-1	TRBJ2-7	TGCGCCAGCAGCCCGCCGAATGGACAGGTTTACGAGCAGTACTTC	CASSPPNGQVYEQYF
-	-	TRBV7-8	TRBJ1-3	TGTGCCAGCAGCCACCAGATGGACCCCTCTGGAAACACCATATATTTT	CASSHQMDPSGNTIYF
-	-	TRBV2	TRBJ2-7	TGTGCCAGCAGTGAAGGAGCAACCGAGCAGTACTTC	CASSEGATEQYF
-	-	TRBV2	TRBJ1-4	TGTGCCAGCAGTGACGCTCGGGTCAATGAAAAGCTGTTTTTT	CASSDARVNEKLFF
-	-	TRBV7-9	TRBJ1-1	TGTGCCAGCCGGGGGAGCGGAATGAACACTGAAGCTTTCTTT	CASRGSGMNTEAFF
TRBD1	-	TRBV7-9	TRBJ2-1	TGTGCCAGCAGGGGCGGGACAGGGAAAGATGAGCAGTTCTTC	CASRGGTGKDEQFF
-	once	TRBV5-5	TRBJ2-1	TGTGCCAGCAGCGCCGGGACATCCAACATCGATGAGCAGTTCTTC	CASSAGTSNIDEQFF
TRBD2	-	TRBV5-4	TRBJ2-3	TGTGCCAGCAGCTCTACCGGGACTAGCGGGAGGGATACGCAGTATTTT	CASSSTGTSGRDTQYF
-	once	TRBV4-1	TRBJ1-4	TGCGCCAGCAGCCCTCTACAGGGTTTTGGAGAAAAACTGTTTTTT	CASSPLQGFGEKLFF
TRBD1	-	TRBV3-1/TRBV3-2	TRBJ1-2	TGTGCCAGCAGCCCAACGGACAGGTCCGGCTACACCTTC	CASSPTDRSGYTF